This T cell receptor (beta chain) is drawn from a study of blood T cell repertoires in COVID-19. Clones were sequenced by immunoSEQ multiplex PCR, and TCRdb holds only the in-frame ones, with some missing. The data contain nearly 250,000 clones, roughly 79% of them singletons. Per the germline V gene, CDR1 is SGHVS and CDR2 is FNYEAQ. This CDR3 has 16 amino acids. Trimming removed 1 base from V and 5 bases from J; junction bases left unmatched: 9. The chain joins TRBV7-6 to TRBJ1-1; 8 nucleotides line up with TRBD1. The sequence was obtained from an elderly woman with acute or convalescent COVID-19. The specimen sequenced was peripheral blood. CDR3 nucleotides: TGTGCCAGCAGCTTAGTGGGGCAGGGGGCGCGGACTGAAGCTTTCTTT. Protein: CASSLVGQGARTEAFF.